Presented here are 22 T cell receptor beta chains from one specimen sequenced in a study of shared clonotypes between healthy human individuals. Repertoires were generated with immunoSEQ multiplex PCR, while TCRdb's copy carries only in-frame clones and drops some. The sample records roughly 1,100,000 clones, 75% being singletons. The sample comprised memory CD4+ T cells sorted from blood. The subset is: CD45RA-negative fraction. These receptors were taken from a man aged 18 to 29 in good health.

To note about this clone: Distinct nucleotide sequences in the sample also encode this CDR3. V and J are TRBV19 and TRBJ2-7, with D possibly matching TRBD1 (6 bases). Germline CDR1 and CDR2: LNHDA and SQIVND (reference sequence). The CDR3 extends over 13 amino acids. Trimming took off 1 base at V and 3 bases at J, with 7 bases between the two ends. CDR3 sequence reads: CASSIGRGYEQYF. The CDR3 DNA reads as TGTGCCAGTAGTATAGGCAGGGGCTACGAGCAGTACTTC.

V usage is TRBV2 and J usage is TRBJ2-7, with D maybe TRBD1 (5 bases). Germline V gene data show CDR1 as SNHLY and CDR2 as FYNNEI. The CDR3 loop spans 14 amino acids. V was shortened by 1 base and J by 5 bases, with 12 bases between the two germline ends. The CDR3 DNA is TGTGCCAGCAGTGAAGGGGGCGCTAGGAACGAGCAGTACTTC. Translating gives CASSEGGARNEQYF.

Concerning this clone itself: The same CDR3 also results from other DNA sequences found in this sample. The chain employs TRBV7-2 and TRBJ2-7; no clear D. Between the trimmed V and J ends, which lost 4 bases and 2 bases, there was a span of 9 bases. Looked up from germline, CDR1 is SGHTA and CDR2 is FQGNSA. The CDR3 contains 13 residues. CDR3 sequence (DNA): TGTGCCAGCAGCTCGCGAGTGGCCTACGAGCAGTACTTC. It encodes CASSSRVAYEQYF. Based on the CDR3 plus reference TRBV7-2 and TRBJ2-7, the full variable domain is GAGVSQSPSNKVTEKGKDVELRCDPISGHTALYWYRQSLGQGLEFLIYFQGNSAPDKSGLPSDRFSAERTGGSVSTLTIQRTQQEDSAVYLCASSSRVAYEQYFGPGTRLTVT.

The chain links TRBV6-1 to TRBJ1-3, with D possibly being TRBD1 (6 bases). This CDR3 contains 14 residues. Trimming cost V 5 bases and J 6 bases, with 14 bases left between them. Looked up from germline, CDR1 is MNHNS and CDR2 is SASEGT. This CDR3 is CASSLQGIENTIYF. The DNA for the CDR3 is TGTGCCAGCAGTCTACAGGGTATTGAAAACACCATATATTTT.

This CDR3 reads CASGLAGTDTQYF. DNA for the CDR3: TGTGCCAGCGGACTAGCGGGCACAGATACGCAGTATTTT. V is TRBV7-8 and J is TRBJ2-3; 10 bases match TRBD2. Germline CDR1 and CDR2: SGHVS and FQNEAQ. The length of the CDR3 is 13 residues. With V trimmed by 8 bases and J by 1 base, 0 bases remained unmatched.

The chain combines TRBV6-5 with TRBJ2-5; D is perhaps TRBD1 (8 bases). V lost 10 bases, J lost 4 bases, and 19 bases lay in between. The germline V gene encodes CDR1 MNHEY and CDR2 SVGAGI. The length of the CDR3 is 14 residues. The CDR3 DNA follows: TGTGCCATCAGCGGGAAGACAGGGGTAGAGACCCAGTACTTC. It is translated as CAISGKTGVETQYF.

This clone was seen only a few times. This chain uses TRBV5-1 with TRBJ2-3, with TRBD1 matching 7 bases. The trim removed 2 bases at V and 7 bases at J, leaving 7 bases unmatched. CDR3 size: 14 residues. Per germline, CDR1 SGHRS and CDR2 YFSETQ. The CDR3 region has the DNA TGCGCCAGCAGCTTAGGACAGGTTGGCCATACGCAGTATTTT. Its protein product is CASSLGQVGHTQYF.

This clone has only one observation. The chain recombines TRBV4-3 with TRBJ2-2, with 9 bases fitting TRBD2. The V and J ends lost 4 bases and 7 bases, in that order; junction bases with no gene match: 13. The germline V gene encodes CDR1 LGHNA and CDR2 YSLEER. The length of the CDR3 is 17 residues. The CDR3 reads CASSRQISGSAYGELFF. The CDR3 nucleotides are TGCGCCAGCAGCCGCCAGATTAGCGGGAGCGCATACGGGGAGCTGTTTTTT.

The chain links TRBV7-2 to TRBJ2-4; maybe TRBD2 (6 bases). The CDR3 has 15 residues. Trimming shortened V by 2 bases and J by 9 bases, and 17 bases separated the two germline ends. The germline V gene encodes CDR1 SGHTA and CDR2 FQGNSA. Here the CDR3 reads CASSLPTGVGSIQYF. DNA for the CDR3: TGTGCCAGCAGCTTACCTACGGGAGTGGGAAGCATTCAGTACTTC.

The V gene is TRBV27, the J gene TRBJ2-1, with 7 bases that match TRBD2. Germline V gene lookup returns CDR1 MNHEY and CDR2 SMNVEV (reference sequence). CDR3 length: 17 amino acids. V dropped 3 bases and J dropped 2; count of bases not matched to a gene: 10. DNA of the CDR3: TGTGCCAGCAGTTTTAGGGCTAGCGGTAGGACCTACAATGAGCAGTTCTTC. It yields the protein CASSFRASGRTYNEQFF.

The chain joins TRBV12-1 to TRBJ1-4. TRBV12-1 is a pseudogene segment. This CDR3 is built from 16 residues. CDR3 loop: CASSFARGGPNEKLFF. The CDR3 nucleotides are TGTGCCAGCAGCTTTGCGCGAGGGGGGCCTAATGAAAAACTGTTTTTT.

The chain links TRBV18 to TRBJ2-7; perhaps TRBD1 as D (6 bases). The CDR3 has 14 amino acids. The germline gives CDR1 KGHSH, CDR2 LQKENI. The germline V and J ends were trimmed by 0 bases and 4 bases, with 10 bases remaining between them. The CDR3 sequence: CASSPPNRGYEQYF. The CDR3 DNA is TGTGCCAGCTCACCACCGAATAGGGGGTACGAGCAGTACTTC.

The chain couples TRBV30 to TRBJ1-2, with D unresolved. CDR1 and CDR2 from the germline V gene are GTSNPN and SVGIG (reference sequence). Deletions cut 5 bases from V and 3 bases from J, with 13 bases between. This CDR3 spans 13 amino acids. The CDR3, as DNA: TGTGCCTGGGGTATGCTGAGGGACTATGGCTACACCTTC. It codes for CAWGMLRDYGYTF.

The chain links TRBV6-5 to TRBJ2-1; TRBD1 might be the D (6 bases). The CDR3 is 15 amino acids. The germline CDR1 and CDR2 sequences are MNHEY and SVGAGI. Trimming left V 2 bases short and J 0 bases short, with 8 bases between. CDR3 residues: CASSYRQDSYNEQFF. CDR3 bases: TGTGCCAGCAGTTACCGACAGGACTCCTACAATGAGCAGTTCTTC.

The chain links TRBV6-6 to TRBJ1-6, with 7 positions matching TRBD1. The germline V gene encodes CDR1 MNHNY and CDR2 SVGAGI (reference sequence). The CDR3 extends over 15 amino acids. Trimming at V came to 6 bases and at J to 7 bases, leaving 9 bases not matched to a gene. The CDR3 DNA reads as TGTGCCAGCAGATTCCCTACAGGGGACAATTCACCCCTCCACTTT. Protein: CASRFPTGDNSPLHF.

This clone was picked up a small number of times. This chain connects TRBV4-3 to TRBJ2-3, with D perhaps matching TRBD1 or TRBD2 (6 bases each). The V gene's germline CDR1 is LGHNA and CDR2 YSLEER. The CDR3 is made up of 19 amino acids. V was trimmed by 1 base and J by 5 bases, leaving 25 bases between them. CDR3 loop: CASSQVYLLGGGGEDTQYF. The CDR3 DNA is TGCGCCAGCAGCCAAGTTTACCTATTAGGGGGAGGCGGGGAAGATACGCAGTATTTT.

CDR3 sequence reads: CASSLSPVPTSPLHF. The CDR3 DNA reads TGTGCCAGCAGCTTATCCCCGGTCCCGACCTCACCCCTCCACTTT. This chain uses TRBV11-2 with TRBJ1-6; D gene unclear. The CDR3 totals 15 residues. Germline CDR1 is SGHAT and CDR2 is FQNNGV. V lost 2 bases to trimming and J lost 10 bases, with 15 bases between them.

This rearrangement joins TRBV19 to TRBJ1-2; D may be TRBD1 (6 bases). In germline, CDR1 is LNHDA, CDR2 SQIVND (reference sequence). V was pared by 7 bases and J by 8 bases, with 17 bases between. This CDR3 is built from 13 residues. CDR3 amino acids: CASTTDSLGGYTF. In nucleotides, the CDR3 is TGTGCCAGTACTACGGACAGTTTAGGGGGCTACACCTTC. The variable domain in full, with the rest retrieved from reference TRBV19 and TRBJ1-2, is DGGITQSPKYLFRKEGQNVTLSCEQNLNHDAMYWYRQDPGQGLRLIYYSQIVNDFQKGDIAEGYSVSREKKESFPLTVTSAQKNPTAFYLCASTTDSLGGYTFGSGTRLTVV.

V gene TRBV2 combines with J gene TRBJ2-7; 8 nucleotides match TRBD1. CDR1 is SNHLY and CDR2 is FYNNEI in the germline V gene. This CDR3 spans 11 amino acids. Trimming took 6 bases from V and 6 from J; bases not matched to a gene: 1. DNA for the CDR3: TGTGCCAGCAGGGGGACAGGCGAGCAGTACTTC. This gives the protein CASRGTGEQYF. Full variable domain (remainder filled in from reference TRBV2 and TRBJ2-7): EPEVTQTPSHQVTQMGQEVILRCVPISNHLYFYWYRQILGQKVEFLVSFYNNEISEKSEIFDDQFSVERPDGSNFTLKIRSTKLEDSAMYFCASRGTGEQYFGPGTRLTVT.

This clone was seen just once. This chain uses TRBV6-5 with TRBJ2-5; TRBD1 aligns across 7 bases. Germline V lookup: CDR1 MNHEY, CDR2 SVGAGI. J lost 4 bases, V lost 0 bases, and 8 bases had no gene match. This CDR3 has 16 amino acids. CDR3 nucleotides: TGTGCCAGCAGTTACTCGAGGCAGGGGGTTGCAGAGACCCAGTACTTC. It is translated as CASSYSRQGVAETQYF.

J is TRBJ2-6 and V is TRBV2; TRBD2 is a possible D gene (5 bases). This CDR3 comprises 13 residues. In germline, CDR1 is SNHLY, CDR2 FYNNEI. V was clipped by 7 bases and J by 9 bases, with 13 bases between them. The CDR3 nucleotides read TGTGCCAGCACCACTAGTCCTGTCAACGTCCTGACTTTC. Translated: CASTTSPVNVLTF.

In DNA, the CDR3 is TGTGCCAGCCACCGAGCGGGGGGTATTTCTCCTGAAGCTTTCTTT. Translated: CASHRAGGISPEAFF. The J gene is TRBJ1-1, the V gene TRBV7-9; tentatively, D is TRBD1 (5 bases). V lost 8 bases to trimming and J lost 6 bases, with 22 bases between them. This CDR3 has 15 amino acids. The germline CDR1 and CDR2 sequences are SEHNR and FQNEAQ (reference sequence).